Listed here are 3 T cell receptor beta chains from one sample, sequenced in a study of cytomegalovirus exposure and HLA in healthy donors. Some clones are missing from TCRdb's copy, which holds only in-frame ones; the method was immunoSEQ multiplex PCR. This repertoire shows approximately 150,000 clones, 86% found once; its top ten account for 2% to 3%. Sequencing used PBMCs. Source of these receptors: a man younger than 30 in good health and CMV-seropositive.

The V call is TRBV21-1, the J call TRBJ2-1; TRBD2, as called in the table, went unchecked against the DNA. TRBV21-1 is listed as a pseudogene. The CDR3 is made up of 16 amino acids. The CDR3 reads CASSKGGTSGREEQFF. Here the CDR3 DNA reads TGTGCCAGCAGCAAAGGCGGCACTAGCGGGAGGGAAGAGCAGTTCTTC.

The rearrangement links TRBV10-3 to TRBJ1-2, with 12 bases lining up with TRBD1. J was trimmed by 8 bases and V by 2 bases; bases with no gene match: 9. CDR3 length equals 16 residues. CDR1 is ENHRY and CDR2 is SYGVKD in the germline V gene. This CDR3 reads CAISETAGQGARGYTF. DNA for the CDR3: TGTGCCATCAGTGAGACCGCGGGACAGGGGGCGCGGGGCTACACCTTC.

CDR3 sequence (DNA): TGTGCCAGCAGCAAAGGACAGGGCCCTTCCAGGGAGCAGTTCTTC. Protein product: CASSKGQGPSREQFF. The rearrangement links TRBV21-1 to TRBJ2-1; the DNA was not used to check the table's D call, TRBD1. TRBV21-1 is a pseudogene segment. This CDR3 contains 15 residues.